This T cell receptor beta chain came from a study of blood T cell repertoires in COVID-19. Residents of 24 US areas, aged about 18 to 89 years, made up the participants. Two negative PCRs, clearance, or symptom resolution were required of recovered Cohort 3 donors. The table came from immunoSEQ multiplex PCR; TCRdb's copy has only in-frame clones and leaves some out. This sample has roughly 340,000 clones, with around 89% found just once. V lost 8 bases and J lost 0, with 10 bases in between. Germline values: CDR1 KGHSH, CDR2 LQKENI. This CDR3 region has 13 residues. This rearrangement joins TRBV18 to TRBJ1-1; D gene uncertain. Sequencing was performed on PBMCs or T cells enriched from blood (not recorded which). The origin of this receptor is a man aged 18 to 35 who had recovered from COVID-19. CDR3 coding DNA: TGTGCCAGCGCCCCCAGTTTGAACACTGAAGCTTTCTTT. Its protein product is CASAPSLNTEAFF.